Below are 20 T cell receptor beta chains sequenced from a single sample in a study of blood T cell repertoires in COVID-19 (dated by TCRdb to about 2020). The library was produced with the immunoSEQ multiplex PCR assay. The source is immuneACCESS, and TCRdb retained only in-frame sequences with V and J called. Part of the clones is not carried over; for the studies checked, unresolved V genes explain less than half of this, and the remainder is unexplained. In this sample the table shows over 100,000 clones, roughly 90% of which occur a single time. The ten largest clonotypes hold about 5.7% of the sample. The sequenced material came from peripheral blood. These receptors were collected from a woman between 50 and 59 years old with COVID-19, enrolled during active disease.

This chain uses TRBV7-8 with TRBJ2-7; tentatively, D is TRBD1 (6 bases). The CDR3 is 11 amino acids. V was pared by 5 bases and J by 6 bases, with 8 bases between. Germline lookup yields CDR1 SGHVS and CDR2 FQNEAQ. This CDR3 is CASSPGVEQYF. The CDR3 DNA sequence: TGTGCCAGCAGCCCAGGGGTCGAGCAGTACTTC.

This chain uses TRBV30 with TRBJ2-2; D might be TRBD1 (5 bases). The length of the CDR3 is 13 residues. CDR1 and CDR2 from the germline V gene are GTSNPN and SVGIG (reference sequence). V was pared by 2 bases and J by 7 bases, with 11 bases between. The CDR3 reads CAWSRQGGGELFF. CDR3 DNA sequence: TGTGCCTGGAGTCGGCAGGGCGGCGGGGAGCTGTTTTTT. The variable domain in full, completed from reference TRBV30 and TRBJ2-2, reads SQTIHQWPATLVQPVGSPLSLECTVEGTSNPNLYWYRQAAGRGLQLLFYSVGIGQISSEVPQNLSASRPQDRQFILSSKKLLLSDSGFYLCAWSRQGGGELFFGEGSRLTVL.

V gene TRBV11-2 combines with J gene TRBJ2-1; tentative D call: TRBD2 (5 bases). Germline lookup yields CDR1 SGHAT and CDR2 FQNNGV. This CDR3 is built from 16 residues. V was trimmed by 0 bases and J by 6 bases, leaving 15 bases between them. In DNA form, the CDR3 reads TGTGCCAGCAGCTTAGACGGGGAATCATGGATCAATGAGCAGTTCTTC. Translated, it gives CASSLDGESWINEQFF.

V gene TRBV3-1 (or the pseudogene TRBV3-2) combines with J gene TRBJ2-3, with D possibly TRBD1 on 6 matching bases. This CDR3 spans 15 amino acids. V was cut by 0 bases and J by 2 bases, with 9 bases left in between. From germline, CDR1 is LGHDT and CDR2 YNNKEL (reference sequence). DNA for the CDR3: TGTGCCAGCAGCCAAGAGGGGGCTTACACAGATACGCAGTATTTT. This encodes CASSQEGAYTDTQYF.

The J gene is TRBJ2-3, the V gene TRBV5-1; 11 bases are shared with TRBD2. J lost 6 bases, V lost 4 bases, and 13 bases had no gene match. Germline V gene data show CDR1 as SGHRS and CDR2 as YFSETQ. This CDR3 is 17 amino acids long. CDR3 coding DNA: TGCGCCAGCAGCCCCCCGGGACTAGCGGCGGCGCGGGATACGCAGTATTTT. It is translated as CASSPPGLAAARDTQYF. The full variable domain, with the rest looked up from reference TRBV5-1 and TRBJ2-3, is KAGVTQTPRYLIKTRGQQVTLSCSPISGHRSVSWYQQTPGQGLQFLFEYFSETQRNKGNFPGRFSGRQFSNSRSEMNVSTLELGDSALYLCASSPPGLAAARDTQYFGPGTRLTVL.

The chain recombines TRBV29-1 with TRBJ2-7; 8 bases line up with TRBD1. The V segment lost 4 bases and the J segment 5 bases; nucleotides outside the gene matches: 13. CDR3 length equals 15 residues. Germline-derived CDR1 and CDR2 are SQVTM and ANQGSEA. CDR3 region: CSVVRPTGALDEQYF. CDR3 in DNA: TGCAGCGTTGTTCGCCCGACAGGGGCCTTGGACGAGCAGTACTTC.

The chain couples TRBV6-5 to TRBJ2-1; 7 bases match TRBD1. V shed 3 bases, J shed 7 bases, and the junction held 12 bases outside the gene matches. Germline CDR1 reads MNHEY; CDR2 reads SVGAGI. CDR3 length equals 16 residues. The CDR3 sequence is CASSYRAGGPLNEQFF. The DNA of the CDR3 is TGTGCCAGCAGTTATAGGGCAGGGGGTCCCCTTAATGAGCAGTTCTTC.

The chain recombines TRBV27 with TRBJ2-7; 11 bases are a match to TRBD1. V lost 10 bases to trimming and J lost 3 bases; unmatched junction nucleotides: 11. Germline assignment: CDR1 MNHEY and CDR2 SMNVEV (reference sequence). The CDR3 consists of 15 residues. In DNA form, the CDR3 reads TGTGCCACCGGGACCCGGGACAGGGGGATCTACGAGCAGTACTTC. It yields the protein CATGTRDRGIYEQYF.

The chain couples TRBV25-1 to TRBJ2-1, with D possibly TRBD2 on 7 matching bases. V was shortened by 6 bases and J by 5 bases, with 11 bases between the two germline ends. Per the germline V gene, CDR1 is MGHDK and CDR2 is SYGVNS. The CDR3 length is 13 residues. CDR3 nucleotides: TGTGCCAGCAGCGGGGGGCTACACAATGAGCAGTTCTTC. It encodes CASSGGLHNEQFF.

V is TRBV30 and J is TRBJ1-5, with D unclear. V shed 4 bases and J shed 2 bases, with 15 bases lying between them. The CDR3 contains 15 residues. Germline CDR1 GTSNPN, CDR2 SVGIG (reference sequence). The DNA of the CDR3 is TGTGCCTGGACTGAGGGCCGAGGCGGCAATCAGCCCCAGCATTTT. This translates into CAWTEGRGGNQPQHF.

This rearrangement joins TRBV9 to TRBJ2-1; maybe TRBD1 (6 bases). Germline loops: CDR1 SGDLS, CDR2 YYNGEE. The CDR3 is 15 residues long. With 4 bases removed from V and 0 bases from J, the gap between germline ends came to 11 bases. The CDR3 coding sequence is TGTGCCAGCAGCCCCAGGGGAAGCTCCTACAATGAGCAGTTCTTC. It yields the protein CASSPRGSSYNEQFF.

This clone appeared a few times. The V gene is TRBV7-2, the J gene TRBJ1-5; 9 positions agree with TRBD1. The V segment lost 5 bases and the J segment 0 bases; nucleotides outside the gene matches: 8. CDR3 length equals 17 residues. Germline-derived CDR1 and CDR2 are SGHTA and FQGNSA. The DNA for the CDR3 is TGTGCCAGCAGCCCGGGGGGGACAGGGTATAGCAATCAGCCCCAGCATTTT. Its translation: CASSPGGTGYSNQPQHF.

The chain carries TRBV7-9 and TRBJ2-5; D is unclear. Per the germline V gene, CDR1 is SEHNR and CDR2 is FQNEAQ (reference sequence). V lost 0 bases, J lost 4 bases, and 3 bases lay in between. The CDR3 sequence is 12 residues long. Written as DNA, the CDR3 is TGTGCCAGCAGCTTAGCAGCAGAGACCCAGTACTTC. Protein: CASSLAAETQYF.

About this clone: This CDR3 is also generated by other DNA sequences in the sample. The V and J genes are TRBV18 and TRBJ1-6; D may be TRBD1 (5 bases). CDR1 and CDR2 (germline): KGHSH, LQKENI. Trimming left V 0 bases short and J 7 bases short, with 13 bases between. The CDR3 loop spans 16 amino acids. In DNA form, the CDR3 reads TGTGCCAGCTCACCACCGGGTCAGGGTGGAAATTCACCCCTCCACTTT. Translation: CASSPPGQGGNSPLHF. The whole variable domain, remainder taken from reference TRBV18 and TRBJ1-6, is NAGVMQNPRHLVRRRGQEARLRCSPMKGHSHVYWYRQLPEEGLKFMVYLQKENIIDESGMPKERFSAEFPKEGPSILRIQQVVRGDSAAYFCASSPPGQGGNSPLHFGNGTRLTVT.

This clone was counted once. The V call is TRBV6-4, the J call TRBJ2-3; 15 bases map to TRBD2. The CDR3 contains 20 residues. Germline CDR1 MRHNA, CDR2 SNTAGT. V lost 0 bases and J lost 0; bases outside the gene matches: 7. The CDR3: CASSDSEGTSGGYSTDTQYF. The CDR3 DNA is TGTGCCAGCAGTGACTCGGAGGGGACTAGCGGGGGGTATAGCACAGATACGCAGTATTTT.

This clone was counted once. This chain joins TRBV4-1 and TRBJ2-7; D not resolved. Germline V gene data show CDR1 as MGHRA and CDR2 as YSYEKL. The length of the CDR3 is 16 residues. Trimming stripped 0 bases from V and 3 bases from J, with 15 bases between. The CDR3 nucleotides are TGCGCCAGCAGCCAAGATTTAACAGTAGGCTACTACGAGCAGTACTTC. Protein: CASSQDLTVGYYEQYF.

In nucleotides, the CDR3 is TGTGCCTGGATGGGACAGGGGACCTCCTACGAGCAGTACTTC. Residues: CAWMGQGTSYEQYF. The chain combines TRBV30 with TRBJ2-7, with 10 bases that match TRBD1. The CDR3 totals 14 residues. V was pared by 4 bases and J by 0 bases, with 3 bases of the junction left unmatched. CDR1 GTSNPN and CDR2 SVGIG come from the germline V gene (reference sequence).

This chain connects TRBV12-5 to TRBJ1-3, with D maybe TRBD1 (6 bases). The V and J ends lost 0 bases and 4 bases respectively, with 31 bases between them. The CDR3 is made up of 22 amino acids. CDR1 LGHNT and CDR2 FRNRAP come from the germline V gene. The CDR3 nucleotides are TGTGCTAGTGGTTTGGTAACAGGAGGGGGAGGGATTCACCCTCTTACCGGAAACACCATATATTTT. Protein: CASGLVTGGGGIHPLTGNTIYF.

The gene calls are TRBV6-5 and TRBJ2-5; possibly TRBD2 for D (5 bases). Germline lookup yields CDR1 MNHEY and CDR2 SVGAGI. This CDR3 spans 13 amino acids. V shed 6 bases and J shed 5 bases, with 13 bases lying between them. The CDR3 spells CASRLGGWETQYF. CDR3 nucleotide sequence: TGTGCCAGCAGACTTGGAGGATGGGAGACCCAGTACTTC.

The rearrangement uses TRBV28 and TRBJ1-5; 8 bases align to TRBD1. Germline CDR1 reads MDHEN; CDR2 reads SYDVKM. J lost 1 base, V lost 5 bases, and 7 bases had no gene match. The CDR3 totals 16 residues. The CDR3 coding sequence is TGTGCCAGCAGTGCGTGGACAGGGAGCAGCAATCAGCCCCAGCATTTT. This encodes CASSAWTGSSNQPQHF.